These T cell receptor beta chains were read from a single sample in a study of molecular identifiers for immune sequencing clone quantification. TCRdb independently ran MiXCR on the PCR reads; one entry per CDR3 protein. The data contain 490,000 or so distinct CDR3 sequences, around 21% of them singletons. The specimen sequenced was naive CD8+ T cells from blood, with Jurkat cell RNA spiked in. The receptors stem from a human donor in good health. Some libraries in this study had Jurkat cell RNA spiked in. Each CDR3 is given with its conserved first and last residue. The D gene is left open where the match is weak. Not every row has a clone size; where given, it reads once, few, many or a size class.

CASSPDRNNEQFF | TGCGCCAGCAGCCCGGACAGGAACAATGAGCAGTTCTTC | TRBV4-3 | TRBD1 | . | TRBJ2-1
CASSLEVGGNEQYF | TGCGCCAGCAGCTTGGAGGTAGGGGGCAACGAGCAGTACTTC | TRBV5-1 | TRBD1 | many | TRBJ2-7
CASTVGGSGNTDTQYF | TGTGCCAGCACAGTAGGGGGTAGCGGGAACACAGATACGCAGTATTTT | TRBV12-3/TRBV12-4 | TRBD2 | few | TRBJ2-3
CAISVSAGGSDTEAFF | TGTGCCATCAGTGTTTCCGCAGGGGGGAGTGACACTGAAGCTTTCTTT | TRBV10-3 | TRBD1 | few | TRBJ1-1
CASSAFSGSADEQYF | TGTGCCAGCAGCGCCTTTAGCGGGTCGGCCGACGAGCAGTACTTC | TRBV9 | TRBD2 | . | TRBJ2-7
CASSPNPGLAFQETQYF | TGTGCCAGCAGCCCAAATCCGGGACTAGCGTTTCAAGAGACCCAGTACTTC | TRBV7-2 | TRBD2 | many | TRBJ2-5
CASSYSQGLEINEQFF | TGTGCCAGCAGTTACTCGCAGGGGCTAGAGATCAATGAGCAGTTCTTC | TRBV6-5 | . | few | TRBJ2-1
CASSFHREANTGELFF | TGTGCCAGCAGCTTTCACAGGGAAGCGAACACCGGGGAGCTGTTTTTT | TRBV11-2 | . | few | TRBJ2-2
CASSDGYLNTEAFF | TGTGCCAGCAGCGACGGCTATCTGAACACTGAAGCTTTCTTT | TRBV28 | . | . | TRBJ1-1
CATSRDREDEQFF | TGTGCCACCAGCAGAGATCGGGAGGATGAGCAGTTCTTC | TRBV15 | TRBD2 | many | TRBJ2-1
CASSQDVDRLAEKLFF | TGTGCCAGCAGCCAAGATGTGGACAGGTTAGCCGAAAAACTGTTTTTT | TRBV4-2 | TRBD1 | many | TRBJ1-4
CASSDGDGRNTIYF | TGTGCCAGCAGCGATGGAGACGGCAGAAACACCATATATTTT | TRBV9 | . | . | TRBJ1-3
CSASNYRANTEAFF | TGCAGTGCTAGTAATTACAGGGCGAACACTGAAGCTTTCTTT | TRBV20-1 | . | . | TRBJ1-1
CASSLDVLGAYEQYF | TGTGCCAGCAGCTTAGATGTGCTCGGGGCCTACGAGCAGTACTTC | TRBV11-2 | . | many | TRBJ2-7
CAGSPRDNQETQYF | TGTGCCGGCAGCCCCCGAGACAACCAAGAGACCCAGTACTTC | TRBV7-9 | . | . | TRBJ2-5
CSALEPDRAFTGELFF | TGCAGTGCTTTAGAACCTGACAGGGCTTTCACCGGGGAGCTGTTTTTT | TRBV20-1 | TRBD1 | many | TRBJ2-2
CASSLFAGGGPDTQYF | TGTGCTAGCAGCTTGTTCGCGGGAGGGGGCCCAGATACGCAGTATTTT | TRBV7-7 | TRBD2 | many | TRBJ2-3
CAISELLSGTDYEQYF | TGTGCCATCAGTGAGTTACTATCCGGGACAGACTACGAGCAGTACTTC | TRBV10-3 | TRBD1 | many | TRBJ2-7
CASSPRDRGFTEAFF | TGTGCCAGCAGCCCGAGGGACAGGGGTTTTACTGAAGCTTTCTTT | TRBV7-6 | TRBD1 | many | TRBJ1-1
CASSLATSGPSYEQYF | TGTGCCAGCAGCTTAGCTACTAGCGGACCATCCTACGAGCAGTACTTC | TRBV7-8 | TRBD2 | few | TRBJ2-7
CASTGRTGSTYNEQFF | TGTGCCAGCACCGGCCGGACAGGGAGTACCTACAATGAGCAGTTCTTC | TRBV12-3/TRBV12-4 | TRBD1 | . | TRBJ2-1
CASSQVVNTEAFF | TGCGCCAGCAGCCAAGTCGTGAACACTGAAGCTTTCTTT | TRBV4-3 | . | many | TRBJ1-1
CASSLAWTGAQETQYF | TGTGCCAGCAGCTTAGCTTGGACCGGGGCCCAAGAGACCCAGTACTTC | TRBV7-9 | . | many | TRBJ2-5
CASSSERQGTRGQFF | TGTGCCAGCAGCTCTGAGCGTCAGGGGACTCGGGGGCAGTTCTTC | TRBV7-2 | . | many | TRBJ2-1
CASRQTTYTEAFF | TGTGCCAGCAGACAAACAACTTACACTGAAGCTTTCTTT | TRBV12-3/TRBV12-4 | . | many | TRBJ1-1
CASSYSLAGGFTDTQYF | TGTGCCAGTAGTTACTCCTTAGCGGGGGGGTTCACAGATACGCAGTATTTT | TRBV6-2/TRBV6-3 | TRBD2 | . | TRBJ2-3
CASSLTEGQGTEAFF | TGTGCCAGCAGCTTAACTGAGGGACAGGGCACTGAAGCTTTCTTT | TRBV7-2 | TRBD1 | many | TRBJ1-1
CASSLVSSLAVTDTQYF | TGTGCCAGCAGCTTAGTATCATCACTAGCGGTCACAGATACGCAGTATTTT | TRBV7-2 | TRBD2 | many | TRBJ2-3
CASSSLMGRDYEQYF | TGTGCCAGCAGTTCTTTAATGGGGAGGGACTACGAGCAGTACTTC | TRBV27 | TRBD2 | few | TRBJ2-7
CSARDQRDTSSYNSPLHF | TGCAGTGCTAGAGATCAAAGGGACACAAGCTCCTATAATTCACCCCTCCACTTT | TRBV20-1 | . | few | TRBJ1-6
CASSYGPESEYQETQYF | TGTGCCAGCAGTTACGGCCCGGAGAGCGAGTACCAAGAGACCCAGTACTTC | TRBV28 | . | many | TRBJ2-5
CSVIQDSYYGYTF | TGCAGCGTTATACAGGATTCGTACTATGGCTACACCTTC | TRBV29-1 | . | many | TRBJ1-2
CASNSRSSNQPQHF | TGTGCCAGCAACTCTCGGAGCTCCAATCAGCCCCAGCATTTT | TRBV6-2/TRBV6-3 | . | . | TRBJ1-5
CAWGLAGGLDTDTQYF | TGTGCCTGGGGACTAGCGGGGGGGCTTGACACAGATACGCAGTATTTT | TRBV30 | TRBD2 | few | TRBJ2-3
CASSLDEGNTEAFF | TGTGCCAGCAGCTTGGATGAGGGTAACACTGAAGCTTTCTTT | TRBV5-6 | . | few | TRBJ1-1
CASSLFSGTGAGYTF | TGTGCCAGCAGTTTATTCTCCGGGACAGGGGCTGGCTACACCTTC | TRBV27 | TRBD1 | few | TRBJ1-2
CASSLVYNRGDETQYF | TGTGCCAGCAGCTTAGTTTATAACAGGGGGGATGAGACCCAGTACTTC | TRBV7-9 | TRBD1 | few | TRBJ2-5
CSAGLLANNIQYF | TGCAGTGCTGGCTTACTAGCCAATAACATTCAGTACTTC | TRBV20-1 | . | . | TRBJ2-4
CASSPTSGGENEQFF | TGTGCCAGCAGTCCGACTAGCGGGGGGGAGAATGAGCAGTTCTTC | TRBV12-3/TRBV12-4 | TRBD2 | few | TRBJ2-1
CASSLVTGTNYYEQYF | TGTGCCAGCAGCTTAGTTACCGGGACGAACTACTACGAGCAGTACTTC | TRBV7-9 | . | . | TRBJ2-7
CASSLRTGPTGEQYF | TGTGCCAGCAGTTTAAGGACAGGTCCAACGGGGGAGCAGTACTTC | TRBV28 | TRBD1 | many | TRBJ2-7
CAWGRSGADTQYF | TGTGCCTGGGGGAGGAGTGGGGCAGATACGCAGTATTTT | TRBV30 | . | many | TRBJ2-3
CASSAAGMMNTEAFF | TGTGCCAGCAGTGCGGCAGGGATGATGAACACTGAAGCTTTCTTT | TRBV28 | . | . | TRBJ1-1
CASSQAASGSRYEQYF | TGCGCCAGCAGCCAAGCCGCTAGCGGGAGTCGCTACGAGCAGTACTTC | TRBV4-3 | TRBD2 | many | TRBJ2-7
CASSLTVNYEQYF | TGTGCCAGCAGCTTGACAGTAAATTACGAGCAGTACTTC | TRBV5-3 | . | . | TRBJ2-7
CASSNTGRAYEQYF | TGTGCCAGCTCGAATACAGGCCGCGCCTACGAGCAGTACTTC | TRBV27 | . | few | TRBJ2-7
CSATRTGGAGEQYF | TGCAGTGCTACGAGGACAGGGGGCGCGGGGGAGCAGTACTTC | TRBV20-1 | TRBD1 | few | TRBJ2-7
CSARAVNTGELFF | TGCAGTGCTAGAGCTGTGAACACCGGGGAGCTGTTTTTT | TRBV20-1 | . | many | TRBJ2-2
CASSVDGRGRGNTEAFF | TGTGCCAGCAGCGTAGATGGCAGGGGGCGCGGAAACACTGAAGCTTTCTTT | TRBV9 | TRBD1 | many | TRBJ1-1
CASSPTGLTYNEQFF | TGCGCCAGCAGCCCTACCGGGCTTACCTACAATGAGCAGTTCTTC | TRBV4-3 | . | few | TRBJ2-1
CASIPDGVNTEAFF | TGTGCCAGCATCCCGGACGGGGTGAACACTGAAGCTTTCTTT | TRBV7-6 | . | few | TRBJ1-1
CASSLGLAGAHLWNEQFF | TGTGCCAGCAGCTTAGGACTAGCGGGGGCCCACCTTTGGAATGAGCAGTTCTTC | TRBV11-2 | TRBD2 | . | TRBJ2-1
CASSLLVQGDNSPLHF | TGTGCCAGCAGCTTGTTAGTGCAGGGTGATAATTCACCCCTCCACTTT | TRBV5-6 | . | few | TRBJ1-6
CASSYSRGGNTGELFF | TGTGCCAGCAGTTACTCGAGAGGGGGGAACACCGGGGAGCTGTTTTTT | TRBV6-2/TRBV6-3 | . | . | TRBJ2-2
CASSFQGYTGELFF | TGTGCCAGCAGTTTTCAGGGTTACACCGGGGAGCTGTTTTTT | TRBV27 | . | . | TRBJ2-2
CASRPSSGTQETQYF | TGTGCCAGCAGGCCCTCCTCCGGGACACAAGAGACCCAGTACTTC | TRBV6-2/TRBV6-3 | . | few | TRBJ2-5
CASSFLGALDTQYF | TGTGCCAGCAGCTTCCTGGGGGCCTTAGATACGCAGTATTTT | TRBV11-2 | . | . | TRBJ2-3
CASSVVGRSPNTGELLF | TGTGCCAGCAGCGTGGTAGGGAGGTCGCCAAACACCGGGGAGCTGCTTTTT | TRBV7-6 | . | . | TRBJ2-2
CASSGYRAGSPLHF | TGTGCCAGCAGTGGATACAGGGCTGGGTCACCCCTCCACTTT | TRBV25-1 | . | many | TRBJ1-6
CASSFLGNTGELFF | TGTGCCAGCAGTTTTCTCGGTAACACCGGGGAGCTGTTTTTT | TRBV27 | . | many | TRBJ2-2